The 10 T cell receptor beta chains reported below all come from one sample, sequenced in a study of control samples from healthy donors and cancer patients. Here immunoSEQ multiplex PCR was the method, and the copy in TCRdb shows in-frame clones only, minus some. This table has 100,000 to 150,000 clones, about 95% appearing once. The sample taken for sequencing was blood. The receptors here all came from a man aged 30 to 45 in good health.

V and J are TRBV9 and TRBJ2-3; D tentatively fits TRBD1 or TRBD2 (5 bases each). The V end was cut by 2 bases, the J end by 0 bases, with 13 bases between. There are 16 residues in the CDR3. CDR1 is SGDLS and CDR2 is YYNGEE in the germline V gene. This CDR3 is CASSVVPGTSTDTQYF. CDR3 nucleotide sequence: TGTGCCAGCAGCGTTGTTCCGGGGACCAGCACAGATACGCAGTATTTT.

The chain has TRBV6-6 and TRBJ1-5; no firm D call. The V gene lost 0 bases and the J gene lost 1 base, with 7 bases spanning the gap. CDR1 MNHNY and CDR2 SVGAGI come from the germline V gene (reference sequence). The CDR3 covers 15 residues. The CDR3 coding sequence is TGTGCCAGCAGTTACTCGATGCTCAGCAATCAGCCCCAGCATTTT. It yields the protein CASSYSMLSNQPQHF.

The chain uses TRBV19 and TRBJ1-2; 8 nucleotides align to TRBD1. The CDR3 is made up of 13 amino acids. Looked up from germline, CDR1 is LNHDA and CDR2 is SQIVND (reference sequence). Trimming cost V 3 bases and J 9 bases; bases outside gene matches: 6. The CDR3 protein is CASSMGQADCYTF. CDR3 coding DNA: TGTGCCAGTAGTATGGGACAGGCGGATTGCTACACCTTC.

This CDR3 reads CASSNSRGWTPQHF. The CDR3 DNA is TGTGCCAGTAGTAACTCTCGCGGGTGGACGCCCCAGCATTTT. The rearrangement joins TRBV19 to TRBJ1-5; D gene ambiguous. V dropped 4 bases and J dropped 9 bases, with 16 bases sitting between them. CDR1 is LNHDA and CDR2 is SQIVND in the germline V gene (reference sequence). CDR3 length: 14 residues.

The chain carries TRBV19 and TRBJ2-1, with D possibly matching TRBD2 (6 bases). Germline CDR1 is LNHDA and CDR2 is SQIVND (reference sequence). With 6 bases removed from V and 7 bases from J, the gap between germline ends came to 19 bases. The CDR3 extends over 15 amino acids. The CDR3: CASSPPGIRGNEQFF. The CDR3 DNA reads as TGTGCCAGTAGCCCCCCCGGGATTCGGGGGAATGAGCAGTTCTTC.

The sample holds one count of this clone. This chain links TRBV7-2 with TRBJ2-3, with unresolved D. The CDR3 extends over 12 amino acids. V was trimmed by 8 bases and J by 0 bases, leaving 6 bases between them. CDR1 is SGHTA, CDR2 FQGNSA, per germline. The CDR3 nucleotides are TGTGCCAGCGCCTCTAGCACAGATACGCAGTATTTT. It specifies CASASSTDTQYF.

This clone has a single count. The chain recombines TRBV18 with TRBJ1-3; D gene unclear. CDR3 length equals 12 residues. Germline loops: CDR1 KGHSH, CDR2 LQKENI. V lost 5 bases to trimming and J lost 2 bases, with 4 bases between them. CDR3 sequence (DNA): TGTGCCAGCTCAACCGCTGGAAACACCATATATTTT. As protein: CASSTAGNTIYF.

The CDR3 region has the DNA TGTGCCAGCAGATTCTATGCCCGGACAGAGAAAGGTACGCAGTATTTT. Encoded protein: CASRFYARTEKGTQYF. The genes are TRBV5-6 and TRBJ2-3; D might be TRBD1 (6 bases). CDR1 and CDR2 (germline): SGHDT, YYEEEE. The CDR3 has 16 residues. Trimming stripped 5 bases from V and 8 bases from J, with 24 bases between.

The chain links TRBV9 to TRBJ1-6, with a possible D match to TRBD1 (5 bases). Trimming stripped 0 bases from V and 0 bases from J, with 10 bases between. The V gene's germline CDR1 is SGDLS and CDR2 YYNGEE. The CDR3 has 17 residues. CDR3 loop: CASSVDGGSSYNSPLHF. The CDR3 DNA follows: TGTGCCAGCAGCGTAGATGGGGGGAGCTCCTATAATTCACCCCTCCACTTT.

V and J are TRBV18 and TRBJ1-2; TRBD1 might be the D (5 bases). The V gene lost 4 bases and the J gene lost 0 bases, with 18 bases spanning the gap. The CDR3 sequence is 17 residues long. Germline assignment: CDR1 KGHSH and CDR2 LQKENI. In DNA, the CDR3 is TGTGCCAGCTCACTTCAGGGAGTAACGGGGACTAACTATGGCTACACCTTC. Protein product: CASSLQGVTGTNYGYTF.